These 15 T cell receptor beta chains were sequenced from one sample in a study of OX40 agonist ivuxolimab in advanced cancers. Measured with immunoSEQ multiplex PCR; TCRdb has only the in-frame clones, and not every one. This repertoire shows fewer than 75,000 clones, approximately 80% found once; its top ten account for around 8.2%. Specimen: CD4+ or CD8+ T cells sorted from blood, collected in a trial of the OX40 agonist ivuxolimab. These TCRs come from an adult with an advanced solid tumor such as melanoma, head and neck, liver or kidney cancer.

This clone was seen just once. For the CDR3, the DNA is TGTGCCCCGGGGAGGGATCACACTGAAGCTTTCTTT. Translated, it gives CAPGRDHTEAFF. The rearrangement uses TRBV28 and TRBJ1-1; D gene unclear. V was clipped by 11 bases and J by 3 bases, with 13 bases between them. Germline lookup yields CDR1 MDHEN and CDR2 SYDVKM. The CDR3 extends over 12 amino acids. Together with reference TRBV28 and TRBJ1-1, the CDR3 gives the full variable domain: DVKVTQSSRYLVKRTGEKVFLECVQDMDHENMFWYRQDPGLGLRLIYFSYDVKMKEKGDIPEGYSVSREKKERFSLILESASTNQTSMYLCAPGRDHTEAFFGQGTRLTVV.

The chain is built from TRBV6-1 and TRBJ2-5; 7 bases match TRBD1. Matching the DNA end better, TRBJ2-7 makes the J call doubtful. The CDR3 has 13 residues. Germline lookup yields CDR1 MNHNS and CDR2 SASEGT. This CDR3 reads CASSLGQSYEQYF. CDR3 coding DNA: TGTGCCAGCAGTTTGGGACAGTCCTACGAGCAGTACTTC.

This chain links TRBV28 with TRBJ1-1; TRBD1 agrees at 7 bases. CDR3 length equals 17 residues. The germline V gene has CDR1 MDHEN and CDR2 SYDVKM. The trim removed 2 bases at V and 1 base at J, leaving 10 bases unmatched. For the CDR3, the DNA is TGTGCCAGCAGTTTAGGCCCCTTGGGACAGTCGAACACTGAAGCTTTCTTT. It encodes CASSLGPLGQSNTEAFF.

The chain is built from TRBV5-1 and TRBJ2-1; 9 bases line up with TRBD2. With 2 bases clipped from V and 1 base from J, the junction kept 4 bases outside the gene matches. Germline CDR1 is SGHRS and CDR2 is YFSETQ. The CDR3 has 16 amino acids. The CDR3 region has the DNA TGCGCCAGCAGCTTAGCGGGAGGATCTTCCTACAATGAGCAGTTCTTC. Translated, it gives CASSLAGGSSYNEQFF.

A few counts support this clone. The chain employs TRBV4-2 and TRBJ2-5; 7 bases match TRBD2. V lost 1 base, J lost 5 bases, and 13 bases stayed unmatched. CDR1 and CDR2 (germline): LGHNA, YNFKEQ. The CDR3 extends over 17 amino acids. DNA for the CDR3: TGTGCCAGCAGCCAAGGGGGAGCGGGGAAGGGTTGGGAGACCCAGTACTTC. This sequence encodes CASSQGGAGKGWETQYF.

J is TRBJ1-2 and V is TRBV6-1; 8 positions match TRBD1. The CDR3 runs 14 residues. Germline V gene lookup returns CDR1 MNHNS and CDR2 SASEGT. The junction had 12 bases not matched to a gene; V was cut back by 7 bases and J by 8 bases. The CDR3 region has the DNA TGTGCCAGCACCGGACAGGGTTTAAGGAGAGGCTACACCTTC. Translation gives CASTGQGLRRGYTF.

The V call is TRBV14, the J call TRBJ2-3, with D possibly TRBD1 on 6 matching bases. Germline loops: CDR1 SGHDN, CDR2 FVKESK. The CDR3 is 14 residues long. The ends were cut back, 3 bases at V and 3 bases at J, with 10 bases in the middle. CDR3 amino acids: CASSHSGQTDTQYF. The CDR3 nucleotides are TGTGCCAGCAGCCATTCCGGACAGACAGATACGCAGTATTTT.

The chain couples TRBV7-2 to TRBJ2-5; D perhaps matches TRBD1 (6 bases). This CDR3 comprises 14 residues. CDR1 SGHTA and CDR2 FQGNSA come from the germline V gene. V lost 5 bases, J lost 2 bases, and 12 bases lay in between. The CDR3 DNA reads TGTGCCAGCAGCATTGGACAGATTCAAGAGACCCAGTACTTC. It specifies CASSIGQIQETQYF.

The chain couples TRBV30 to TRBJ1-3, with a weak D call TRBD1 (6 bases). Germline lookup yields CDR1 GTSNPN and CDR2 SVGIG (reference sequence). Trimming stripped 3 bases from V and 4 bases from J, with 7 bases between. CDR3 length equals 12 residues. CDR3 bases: TGTGCCTGGAGCGGACAGGGAAACACCATATATTTT. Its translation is CAWSGQGNTIYF.

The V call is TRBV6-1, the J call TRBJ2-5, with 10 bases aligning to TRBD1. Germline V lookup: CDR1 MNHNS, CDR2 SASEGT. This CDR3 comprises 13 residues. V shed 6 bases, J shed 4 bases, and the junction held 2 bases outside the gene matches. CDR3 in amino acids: CASRRTGGETQYF. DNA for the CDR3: TGTGCCAGCAGGAGGACAGGGGGAGAGACCCAGTACTTC.

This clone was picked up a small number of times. DNA for the CDR3: TGTGCCAGCAGCTCCCCAACCAACACCGGGGAGCTGTTTTTT. Translated: CASSSPTNTGELFF. The V gene is TRBV7-2, the J gene TRBJ2-2, with D unresolved. The CDR3 is made up of 14 amino acids. Germline CDR1 SGHTA, CDR2 FQGNSA. The V end lost 4 bases, the J end lost 2 bases, and 8 bases lay between the germline ends.

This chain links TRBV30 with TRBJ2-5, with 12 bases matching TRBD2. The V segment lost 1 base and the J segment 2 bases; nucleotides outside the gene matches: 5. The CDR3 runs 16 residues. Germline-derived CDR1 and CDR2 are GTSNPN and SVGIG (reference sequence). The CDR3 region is CAWSEGLAGGQETQYF. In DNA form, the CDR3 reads TGTGCCTGGAGTGAAGGGCTAGCGGGAGGGCAAGAGACCCAGTACTTC.

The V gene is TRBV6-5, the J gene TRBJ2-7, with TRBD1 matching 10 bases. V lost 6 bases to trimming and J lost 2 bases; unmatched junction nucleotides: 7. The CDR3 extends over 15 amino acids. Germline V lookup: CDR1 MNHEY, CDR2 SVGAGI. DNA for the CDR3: TGTGCCAGCAGACAGCCCGGGACAGGGGCCTACGAGCAGTACTTC. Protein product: CASRQPGTGAYEQYF.

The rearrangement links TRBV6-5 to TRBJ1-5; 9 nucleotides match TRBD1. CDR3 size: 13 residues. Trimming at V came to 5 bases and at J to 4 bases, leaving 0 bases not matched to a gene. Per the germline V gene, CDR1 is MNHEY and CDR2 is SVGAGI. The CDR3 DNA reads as TGTGCCAGCAGTGACAGGGGGAATCAGCCCCAGCATTTT. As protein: CASSDRGNQPQHF.

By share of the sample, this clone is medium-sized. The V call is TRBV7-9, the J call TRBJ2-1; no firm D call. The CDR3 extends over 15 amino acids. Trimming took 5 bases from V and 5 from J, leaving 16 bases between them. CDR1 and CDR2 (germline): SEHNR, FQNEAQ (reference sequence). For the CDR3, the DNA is TGTGCCAGCAGCCTATCGACTTTATGGGACAATGAGCAGTTCTTC. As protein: CASSLSTLWDNEQFF.